These T cell receptor beta chains were read from a single sample in a study of cytotoxic CD8 clonotypes in ibrutinib-treated CLL. Sequencing was performed with immunoSEQ multiplex PCR; in TCRdb, only in-frame clones are kept and a portion is missing. The sample consists of 120,000 to 150,000 clones, approximately 80% of them appearing once. The starting material was PBMCs, obtained after 12 months of ibrutinib treatment. The origin of the receptors is a human donor with chronic lymphocytic leukemia. The CDR3 runs from the conserved cysteine through the conserved F or W. A D gene is named only where the DNA matches it firmly. The size of a clone is reported for some rows only, either as once, few or many, or as a class for expanded clones.

V gene	D gene	J gene	clone size	CDR3 DNA	CDR3 protein
TRBV4-1	TRBD1	TRBJ1-2	-	TGCGCCAGCACCCCGGTGCTGATAACAGGGGATTTTAACTATGGCTACACCTTC	CASTPVLITGDFNYGYTF
TRBV19	-	TRBJ2-6	-	TGTGCCAGTTCTGAAAGACCGGGACGCCTATCTGGGGCCAACGTCCTGACTTTC	CASSERPGRLSGANVLTF
TRBV9	-	TRBJ2-2	-	TGTGCCAGCAGCGTAGCTACGGATACCGGGGAGCTGTTTTTT	CASSVATDTGELFF
TRBV18	TRBD1	TRBJ1-6	many	TGTGCCAGCTCACCCGCAGGGGGCATTAATTCACCCCTCCACTTT	CASSPAGGINSPLHF
TRBV5-1	TRBD2	TRBJ2-5	-	TGCGCCAGCAGTCCTAGCGGGGCAATTGGCGAGACCCAGTACTTC	CASSPSGAIGETQYF
TRBV25-1	-	TRBJ1-1	few	TGTGCCAGCAGACAGAGCGGGACATGGAACACTGAAGCTTTCTTT	CASRQSGTWNTEAFF
TRBV9	-	TRBJ2-3	-	TGTGCCAGCAGCGTAGCCCACGGGGCTAGCACAGATACGCAGTATTTT	CASSVAHGASTDTQYF
TRBV7-8	-	TRBJ2-4	-	TGTGCCAGCAGCTTATCGATGCAGTTAGTGAGAAACATTCAGTACTTC	CASSLSMQLVRNIQYF
TRBV7-2	TRBD2	TRBJ2-5	-	TGTGCCAGCAGCTTAGAGGTTCTACTAGCGGGCCAAGAGACCCAGTACTTC	CASSLEVLLAGQETQYF
TRBV11-3	-	TRBJ2-5	-	TGTGCCAGCAGCTTAGATCCTACCGGGGTCTACTTC	CASSLDPTGVYF
TRBV7-3	-	TRBJ2-2	once	TGTGCCAGCAGCTTAAAGCAGGCGGCTCACGGGGAGCTGTTTTTT	CASSLKQAAHGELFF
TRBV6-5	-	TRBJ1-3	-	TGTGCCAGCAGTTGGGGGGTCTCTGGAAACACCATATATTTT	CASSWGVSGNTIYF
TRBV30	TRBD1	TRBJ2-2	-	TGTGCCTGGAGTAACACCGGGACAGGGATACCCGGGGAGCTGTTTTTT	CAWSNTGTGIPGELFF
TRBV7-3	-	TRBJ2-7	-	TGTGCCAGCAGCGTCGATGGGTACGAGCAGTACTTC	CASSVDGYEQYF
TRBV27	-	TRBJ1-3	-	TGTGCCAGCAGTTTAGGTCTGGGGGCAGGAAACACCATATATTTT	CASSLGLGAGNTIYF
TRBV29-1	-	TRBJ1-2	-	TGCAGCGTTAAAGATTCCGGGGGCGACTATGGCTACACCTTC	CSVKDSGGDYGYTF
TRBV4-2	TRBD2	TRBJ2-3	-	TGTGCCAGCAGCCAAGATTTCGCGGGAGCTGTGGATACGCAGTATTTT	CASSQDFAGAVDTQYF